This T cell receptor beta chain was sequenced during a study of radiotherapy plus CTLA-4 blockade in lung cancer. Study summary: Objective responses were observed in around 17% of patients, and disease control was achieved by just over 30%. Study outcomes and limitations: Expansion of tumor-derived TCR clones was observed in blood after radiotherapy plus ipilimumab.

The CDR3 is 18 amino acids. J was trimmed by 6 bases and V by 0 bases; bases with no gene match: 12. The germline gives CDR1 SEHNR, CDR2 FQNEAQ (reference sequence). Here immunoSEQ multiplex PCR was the method, and the copy in TCRdb shows in-frame clones only, minus some. In the table there are roughly 68,000 clones, roughly 75% of which are singletons. Worth noting for this clone: As yet, its antigen is unknown.

Sequenced material: peripheral blood, taken from a patient treated with radiotherapy plus ipilimumab. The TCR comes from a human donor with non-small cell lung cancer who had a complete response to radiotherapy plus ipilimumab. The chain uses TRBV7-9 and TRBJ2-1; TRBD2 aligns across 9 bases. CDR3 region: CASSLAQGIAGVPNEQFF. CDR3 sequence (DNA): TGTGCCAGCAGCTTAGCGCAAGGAATAGCGGGAGTACCCAATGAGCAGTTCTTC.